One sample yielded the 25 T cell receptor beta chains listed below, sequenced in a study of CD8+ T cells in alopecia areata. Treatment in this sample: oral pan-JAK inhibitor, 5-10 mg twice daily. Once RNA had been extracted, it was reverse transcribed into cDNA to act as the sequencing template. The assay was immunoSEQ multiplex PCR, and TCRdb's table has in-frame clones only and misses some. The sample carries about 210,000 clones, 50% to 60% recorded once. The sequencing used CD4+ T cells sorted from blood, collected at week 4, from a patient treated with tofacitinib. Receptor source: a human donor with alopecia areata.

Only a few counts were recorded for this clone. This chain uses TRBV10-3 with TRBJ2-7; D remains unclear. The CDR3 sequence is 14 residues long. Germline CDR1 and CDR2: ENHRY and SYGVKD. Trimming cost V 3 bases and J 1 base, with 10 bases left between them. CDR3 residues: CAISDGQVSYEQYF. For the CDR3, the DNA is TGTGCCATCAGTGACGGGCAGGTATCCTACGAGCAGTACTTC.

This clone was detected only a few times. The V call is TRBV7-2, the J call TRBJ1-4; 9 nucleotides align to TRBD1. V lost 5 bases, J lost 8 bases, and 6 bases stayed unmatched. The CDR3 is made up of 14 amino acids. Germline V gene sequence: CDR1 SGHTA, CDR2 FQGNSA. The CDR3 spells CASSLGTGREKLFF. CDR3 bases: TGTGCCAGCAGCCTAGGGACAGGGAGAGAAAAACTGTTTTTT.

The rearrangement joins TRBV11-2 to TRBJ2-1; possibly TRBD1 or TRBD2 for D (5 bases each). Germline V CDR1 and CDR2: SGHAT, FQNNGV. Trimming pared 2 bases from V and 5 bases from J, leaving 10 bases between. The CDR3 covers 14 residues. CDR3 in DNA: TGTGCCAGCAGCTTAATCTGGGGGAACAATGAGCAGTTCTTC. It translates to CASSLIWGNNEQFF.

The chain's CDR3 is CSGTVGGELFF. The CDR3 DNA follows: TGCAGCGGTACCGTTGGGGGGGAGCTGTTTTTT. The chain carries TRBV29-1 and TRBJ2-2; D ambiguous. CDR3 length equals 11 residues. V was clipped by 7 bases and J by 8 bases, with 11 bases between them. From germline, CDR1 is SQVTM and CDR2 ANQGSEA.

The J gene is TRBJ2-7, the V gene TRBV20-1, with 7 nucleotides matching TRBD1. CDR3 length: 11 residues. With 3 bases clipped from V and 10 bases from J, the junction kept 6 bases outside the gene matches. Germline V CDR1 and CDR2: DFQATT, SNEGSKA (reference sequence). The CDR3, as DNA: TGCAGTGCTAGCCCTGGGGACAGTCAGTACTTC. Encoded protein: CSASPGDSQYF.

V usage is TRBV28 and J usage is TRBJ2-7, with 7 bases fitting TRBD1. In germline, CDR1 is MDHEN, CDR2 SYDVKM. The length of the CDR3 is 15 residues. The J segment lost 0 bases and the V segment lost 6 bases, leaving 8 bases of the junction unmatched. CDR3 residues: CASRNRDRNSYEQYF. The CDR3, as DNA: TGTGCCAGCAGGAACCGGGACAGAAACTCCTACGAGCAGTACTTC.

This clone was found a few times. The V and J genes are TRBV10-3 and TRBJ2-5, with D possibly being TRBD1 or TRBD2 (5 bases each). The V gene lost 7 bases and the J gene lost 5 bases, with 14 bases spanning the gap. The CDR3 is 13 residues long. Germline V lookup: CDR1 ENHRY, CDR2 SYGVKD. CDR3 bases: TGTGCCATCACGGGGACCCCTGGGGAGACCCAGTACTTC. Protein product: CAITGTPGETQYF.

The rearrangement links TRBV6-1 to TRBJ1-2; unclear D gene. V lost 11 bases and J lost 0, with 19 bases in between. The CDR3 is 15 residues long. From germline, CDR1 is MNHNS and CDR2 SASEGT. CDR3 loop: CASTHRTMANYGYTF. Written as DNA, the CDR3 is TGTGCCTCGACACATAGGACTATGGCTAACTATGGCTACACCTTC.

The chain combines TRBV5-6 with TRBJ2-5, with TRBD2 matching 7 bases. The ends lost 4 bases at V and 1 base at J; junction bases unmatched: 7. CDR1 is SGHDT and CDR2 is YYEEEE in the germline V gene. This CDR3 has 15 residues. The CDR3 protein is CASSRWGGIQETQYF. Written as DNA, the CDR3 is TGTGCCAGCAGCCGGTGGGGAGGGATCCAAGAGACCCAGTACTTC.

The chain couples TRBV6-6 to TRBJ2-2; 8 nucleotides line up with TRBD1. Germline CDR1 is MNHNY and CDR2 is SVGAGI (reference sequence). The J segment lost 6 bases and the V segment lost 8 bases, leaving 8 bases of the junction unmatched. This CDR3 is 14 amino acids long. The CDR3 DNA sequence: TGTGCCAGCTGCCAGACAGGGGCAGCCGGGGAGCTGTTTTTT. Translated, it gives CASCQTGAAGELFF.

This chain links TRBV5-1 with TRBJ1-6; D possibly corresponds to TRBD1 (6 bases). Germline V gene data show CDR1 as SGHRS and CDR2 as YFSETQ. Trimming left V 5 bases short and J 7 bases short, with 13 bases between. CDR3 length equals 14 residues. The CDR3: CASRWDQGNSPLHF. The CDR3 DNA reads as TGCGCCAGCAGATGGGATCAGGGGAATTCACCCCTCCACTTT. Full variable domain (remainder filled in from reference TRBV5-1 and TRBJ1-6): KAGVTQTPRYLIKTRGQQVTLSCSPISGHRSVSWYQQTPGQGLQFLFEYFSETQRNKGNFPGRFSGRQFSNSRSEMNVSTLELGDSALYLCASRWDQGNSPLHFGNGTRLTVT.

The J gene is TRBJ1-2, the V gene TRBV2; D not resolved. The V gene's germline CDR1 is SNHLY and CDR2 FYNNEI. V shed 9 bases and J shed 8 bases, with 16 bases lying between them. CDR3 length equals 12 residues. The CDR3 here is CAREENRGGYTF. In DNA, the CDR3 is TGTGCCAGGGAAGAAAACAGAGGAGGCTACACCTTC.

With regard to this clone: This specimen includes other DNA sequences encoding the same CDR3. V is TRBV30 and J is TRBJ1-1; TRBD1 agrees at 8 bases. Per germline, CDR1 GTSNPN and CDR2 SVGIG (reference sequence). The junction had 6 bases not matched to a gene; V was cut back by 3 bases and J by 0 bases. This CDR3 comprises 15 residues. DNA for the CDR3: TGTGCCTGGAGCCCTAAGACAGGGGTGAACACTGAAGCTTTCTTT. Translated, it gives CAWSPKTGVNTEAFF.

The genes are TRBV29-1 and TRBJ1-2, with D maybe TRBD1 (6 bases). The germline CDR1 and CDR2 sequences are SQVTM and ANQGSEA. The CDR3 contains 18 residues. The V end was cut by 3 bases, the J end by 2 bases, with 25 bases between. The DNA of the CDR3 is TGCAGCGTTGACGCCCCCGTTAAGACAGGATTGAAAAACTATGGCTACACCTTC. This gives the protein CSVDAPVKTGLKNYGYTF.

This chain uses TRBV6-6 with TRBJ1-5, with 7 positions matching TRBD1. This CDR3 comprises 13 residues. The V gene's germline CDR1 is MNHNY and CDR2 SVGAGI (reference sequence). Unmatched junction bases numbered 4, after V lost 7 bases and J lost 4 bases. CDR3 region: CASTEDRNQPQHF. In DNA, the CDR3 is TGTGCCAGCACCGAGGACAGGAATCAGCCCCAGCATTTT.

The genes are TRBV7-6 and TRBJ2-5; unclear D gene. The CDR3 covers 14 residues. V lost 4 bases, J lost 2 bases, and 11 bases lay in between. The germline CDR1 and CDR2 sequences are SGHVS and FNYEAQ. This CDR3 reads CASSSQLQQETQYF. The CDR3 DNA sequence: TGTGCCAGCAGCTCCCAACTACAACAAGAGACCCAGTACTTC.

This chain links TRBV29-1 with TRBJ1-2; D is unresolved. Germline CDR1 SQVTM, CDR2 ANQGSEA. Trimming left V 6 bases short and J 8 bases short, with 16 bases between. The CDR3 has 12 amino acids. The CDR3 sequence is CSVLDRGQGYTF. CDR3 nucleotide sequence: TGCAGCGTCCTGGACCGGGGTCAGGGCTACACCTTC.

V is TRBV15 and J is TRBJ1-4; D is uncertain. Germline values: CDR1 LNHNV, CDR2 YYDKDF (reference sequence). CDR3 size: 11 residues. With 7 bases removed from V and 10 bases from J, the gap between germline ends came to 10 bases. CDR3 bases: TGTGCCACCACTAACGGAGGAAAACTGTTTTTT. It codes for CATTNGGKLFF.

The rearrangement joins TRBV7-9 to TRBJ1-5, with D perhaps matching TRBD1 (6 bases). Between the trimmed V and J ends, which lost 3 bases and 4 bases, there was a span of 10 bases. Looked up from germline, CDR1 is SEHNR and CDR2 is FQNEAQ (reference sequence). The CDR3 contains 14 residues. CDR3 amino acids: CASSFGQTNQPQHF. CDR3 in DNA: TGTGCCAGCAGCTTTGGACAGACTAATCAGCCCCAGCATTTT.

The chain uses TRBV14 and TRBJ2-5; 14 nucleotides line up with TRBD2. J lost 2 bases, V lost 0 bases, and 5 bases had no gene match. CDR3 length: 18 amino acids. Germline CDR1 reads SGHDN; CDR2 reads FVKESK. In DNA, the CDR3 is TGTGCCAGCAGCCAAGAGGGGACTAGCGGGGGCCTACAAGAGACCCAGTACTTC. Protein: CASSQEGTSGGLQETQYF.

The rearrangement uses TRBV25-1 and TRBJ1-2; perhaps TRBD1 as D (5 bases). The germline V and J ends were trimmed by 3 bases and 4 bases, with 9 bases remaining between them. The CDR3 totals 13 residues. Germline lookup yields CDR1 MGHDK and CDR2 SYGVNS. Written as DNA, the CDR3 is TGTGCCAGCAGTGACCCAGGGTCCTATGGCTACACCTTC. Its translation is CASSDPGSYGYTF.

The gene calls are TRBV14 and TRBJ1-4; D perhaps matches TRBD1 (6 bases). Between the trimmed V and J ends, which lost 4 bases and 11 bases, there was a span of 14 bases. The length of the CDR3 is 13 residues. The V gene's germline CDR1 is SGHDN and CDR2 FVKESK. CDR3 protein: CASSLTGGTKLFF. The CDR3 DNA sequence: TGTGCCAGCAGCCTAACCGGGGGCACCAAACTGTTTTTT.

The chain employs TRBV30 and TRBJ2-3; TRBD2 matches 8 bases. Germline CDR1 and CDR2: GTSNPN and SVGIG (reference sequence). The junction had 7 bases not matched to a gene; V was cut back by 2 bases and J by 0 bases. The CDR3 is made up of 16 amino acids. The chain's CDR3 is CAWSPLGGGSTDTQYF. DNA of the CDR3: TGTGCCTGGAGTCCCCTCGGCGGGGGGAGCACAGATACGCAGTATTTT.

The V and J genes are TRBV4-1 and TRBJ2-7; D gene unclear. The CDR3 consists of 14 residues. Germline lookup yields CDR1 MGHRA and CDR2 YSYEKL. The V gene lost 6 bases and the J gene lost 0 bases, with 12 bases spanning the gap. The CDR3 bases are TGCGCCAGCAGGAGGATACTAAGCTCCTACGAGCAGTACTTC. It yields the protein CASRRILSSYEQYF.

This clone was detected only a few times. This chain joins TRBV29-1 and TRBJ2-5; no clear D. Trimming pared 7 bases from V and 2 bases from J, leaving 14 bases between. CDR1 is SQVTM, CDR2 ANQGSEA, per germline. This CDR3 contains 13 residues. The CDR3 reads CSGGPASQETQYF. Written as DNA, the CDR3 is TGCAGCGGTGGACCGGCCTCACAAGAGACCCAGTACTTC.